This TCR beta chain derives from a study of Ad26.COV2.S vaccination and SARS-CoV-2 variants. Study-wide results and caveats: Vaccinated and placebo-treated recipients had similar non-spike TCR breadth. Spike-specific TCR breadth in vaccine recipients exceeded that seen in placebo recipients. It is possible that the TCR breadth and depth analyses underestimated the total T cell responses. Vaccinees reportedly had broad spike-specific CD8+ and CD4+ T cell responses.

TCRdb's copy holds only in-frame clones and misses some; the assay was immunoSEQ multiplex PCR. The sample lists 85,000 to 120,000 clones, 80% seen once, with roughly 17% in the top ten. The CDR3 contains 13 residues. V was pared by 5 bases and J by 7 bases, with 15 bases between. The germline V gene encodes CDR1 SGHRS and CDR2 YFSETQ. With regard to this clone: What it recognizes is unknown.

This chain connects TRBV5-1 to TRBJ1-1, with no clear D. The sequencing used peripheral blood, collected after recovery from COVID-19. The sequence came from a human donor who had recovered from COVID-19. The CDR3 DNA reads TGCGCCAGCAGTTTTGGGCAGGTGGGTGAAGCTTTCTTT. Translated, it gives CASSFGQVGEAFF.